This T cell receptor (beta chain) is from a study of blood T cell repertoires in COVID-19. The wider study: Both acute and convalescent COVID-19 samples were obtained from the United States, Italy and Spain. PBMCs, B-cell-depleted T cells, or T cells provided the cDNA or gDNA that made up the material.

Clones were read by immunoSEQ multiplex PCR, and TCRdb kept only the in-frame ones, dropping some. The sample consists of tens of thousands of clones, about nine tenths of them appearing once. Germline V gene lookup returns CDR1 MGHDK and CDR2 SYGVNS. V lost 1 base and J lost 7, with 10 bases in between. The CDR3 is 13 amino acids. The sample comprised peripheral blood. The chain is built from TRBV25-1 and TRBJ1-1, with D possibly TRBD1 on 5 matching bases. This receptor was identified in a man aged 70 or older with active or convalescent COVID-19. The CDR3 DNA is TGTGCCAGCAGTGAATGGGTTGACAGTGAAGCTTTCTTT. It is translated as CASSEWVDSEAFF.